Listed here is a single TCR beta chain. The data are from a study of technical replicates of blood from several donors. Sequencing used immunoSEQ multiplex PCR; TCRdb keeps in-frame clones, though not all of them. The sample has about 80,000 clones, around 90% seen once. Per germline, CDR1 KGHSH and CDR2 LQKENI. The CDR3 is 13 amino acids. The ends were cut back, 2 bases at V and 4 bases at J, with 8 bases in the middle. Sequenced sample: T cells isolated from PBMCs. The rearrangement joins TRBV18 to TRBJ2-5; the D is unclear. This receptor was obtained from a human donor in good health. In nucleotides, the CDR3 is TGTGCCAGCTCACCAATTGGCTTAGAGACCCAGTACTTC. It translates to CASSPIGLETQYF.